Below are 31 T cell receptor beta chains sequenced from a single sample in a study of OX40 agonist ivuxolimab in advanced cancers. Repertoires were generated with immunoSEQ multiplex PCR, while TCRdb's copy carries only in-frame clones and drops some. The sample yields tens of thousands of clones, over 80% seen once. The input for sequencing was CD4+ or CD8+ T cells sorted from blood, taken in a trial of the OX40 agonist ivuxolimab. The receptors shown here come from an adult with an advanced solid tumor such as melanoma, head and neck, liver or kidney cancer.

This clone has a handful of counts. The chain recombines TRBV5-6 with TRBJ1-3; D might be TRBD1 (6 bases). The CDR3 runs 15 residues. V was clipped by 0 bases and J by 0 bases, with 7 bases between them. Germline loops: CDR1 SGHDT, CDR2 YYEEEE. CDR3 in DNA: TGTGCCAGCAGCTTGGAGGGGGTCTCTGGAAACACCATATATTTT. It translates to CASSLEGVSGNTIYF.

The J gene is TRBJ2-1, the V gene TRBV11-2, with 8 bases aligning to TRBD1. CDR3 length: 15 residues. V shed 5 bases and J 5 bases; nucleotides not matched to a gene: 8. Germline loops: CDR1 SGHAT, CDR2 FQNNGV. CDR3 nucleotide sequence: TGTGCCAGCAGCCGCCGGGACAGGCAACACAATGAGCAGTTCTTC. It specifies CASSRRDRQHNEQFF. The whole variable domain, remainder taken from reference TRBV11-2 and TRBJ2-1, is EAGVAQSPRYKIIEKRQSVAFWCNPISGHATLYWYQQILGQGPKLLIQFQNNGVVDDSQLPKDRFSAERLKGVDSTLKIQPAKLEDSAVYLCASSRRDRQHNEQFFGPGTRLTVL.

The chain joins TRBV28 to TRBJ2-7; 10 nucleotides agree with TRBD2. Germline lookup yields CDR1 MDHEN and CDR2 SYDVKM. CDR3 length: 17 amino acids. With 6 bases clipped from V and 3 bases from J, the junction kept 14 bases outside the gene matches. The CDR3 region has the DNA TGTGCCAGCAGACCATTCCCCCTTTGGACTAGCGGCTACGAGCAGTACTTC. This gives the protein CASRPFPLWTSGYEQYF.

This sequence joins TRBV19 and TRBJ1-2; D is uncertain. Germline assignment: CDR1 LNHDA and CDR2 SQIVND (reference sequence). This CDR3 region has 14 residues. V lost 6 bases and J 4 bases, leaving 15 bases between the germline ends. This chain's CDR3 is CASSPTLWGYGYTF. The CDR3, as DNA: TGTGCCAGTAGCCCCACATTATGGGGCTATGGCTACACCTTC.

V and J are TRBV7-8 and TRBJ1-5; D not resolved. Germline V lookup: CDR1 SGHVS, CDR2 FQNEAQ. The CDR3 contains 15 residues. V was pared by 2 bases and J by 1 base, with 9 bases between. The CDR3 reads CASSLRRESNQPQHF. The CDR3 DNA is TGTGCCAGCAGCTTAAGAAGGGAGAGCAATCAGCCCCAGCATTTT.

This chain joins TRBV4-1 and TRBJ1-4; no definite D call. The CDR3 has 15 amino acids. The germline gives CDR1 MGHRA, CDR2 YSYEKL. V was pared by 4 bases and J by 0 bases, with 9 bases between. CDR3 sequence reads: CASSPPNPTNEKLFF. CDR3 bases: TGCGCCAGCAGCCCCCCCAACCCAACTAATGAAAAACTGTTTTTT.

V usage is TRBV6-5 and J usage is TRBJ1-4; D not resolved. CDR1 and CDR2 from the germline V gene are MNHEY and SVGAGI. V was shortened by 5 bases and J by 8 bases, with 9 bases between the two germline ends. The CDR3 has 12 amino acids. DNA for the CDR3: TGTGCCAGCAGTACGGGCGGAGAAAAACTGTTTTTT. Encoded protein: CASSTGGEKLFF.

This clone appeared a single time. Written as DNA, the CDR3 is TGTGCCAGCAGTTTCACCGGGGAGCTGTTTTTT. Translated, it gives CASSFTGELFF. The J gene is TRBJ2-2, the V gene TRBV27; D remains unclear. V shed 3 bases and J shed 4 bases, with 0 bases lying between them. Germline assignment: CDR1 MNHEY and CDR2 SMNVEV (reference sequence). There are 11 residues in the CDR3.

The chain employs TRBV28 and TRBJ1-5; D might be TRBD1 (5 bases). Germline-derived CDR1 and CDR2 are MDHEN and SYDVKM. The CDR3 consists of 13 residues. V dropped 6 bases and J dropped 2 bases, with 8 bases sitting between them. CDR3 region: CASSIGGNQPQHF. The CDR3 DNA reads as TGTGCCAGCAGCATAGGGGGCAATCAGCCCCAGCATTTT.

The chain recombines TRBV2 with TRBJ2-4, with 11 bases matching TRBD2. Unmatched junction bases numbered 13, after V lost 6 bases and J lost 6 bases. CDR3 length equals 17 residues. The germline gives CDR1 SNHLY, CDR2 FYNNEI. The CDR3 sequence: CASRTLAGGPEGNIQYF. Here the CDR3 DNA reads TGTGCCAGCAGGACCTTAGCGGGAGGGCCTGAGGGAAACATTCAGTACTTC.

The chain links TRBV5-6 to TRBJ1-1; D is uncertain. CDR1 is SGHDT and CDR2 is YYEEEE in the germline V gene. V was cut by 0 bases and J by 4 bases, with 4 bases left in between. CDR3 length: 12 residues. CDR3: CASSLVVTEAFF. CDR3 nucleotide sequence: TGTGCCAGCAGCTTGGTCGTCACTGAAGCTTTCTTT.

The CDR3 region is CASSWGGTQYF. The CDR3 DNA follows: TGTGCCAGCAGTTGGGGGGGTACGCAGTATTTT. This chain uses TRBV27 with TRBJ2-3; 7 positions agree with TRBD2. With 4 bases clipped from V and 8 bases from J, the junction kept 0 bases outside the gene matches. Germline V gene lookup returns CDR1 MNHEY and CDR2 SMNVEV (reference sequence). The CDR3 length is 11 residues.

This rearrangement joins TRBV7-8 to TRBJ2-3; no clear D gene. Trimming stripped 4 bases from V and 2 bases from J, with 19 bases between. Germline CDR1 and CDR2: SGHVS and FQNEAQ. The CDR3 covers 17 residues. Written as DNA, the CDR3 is TGTGCCAGCAGCTCCCCTCCGGCTCACTCGGACACAGATACGCAGTATTTT. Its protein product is CASSSPPAHSDTDTQYF.

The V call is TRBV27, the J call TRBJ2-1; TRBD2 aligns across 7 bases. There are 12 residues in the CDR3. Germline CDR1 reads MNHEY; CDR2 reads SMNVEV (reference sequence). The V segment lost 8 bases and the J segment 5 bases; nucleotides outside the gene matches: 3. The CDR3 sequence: CASWGGNNEQFF. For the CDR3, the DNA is TGTGCCAGCTGGGGGGGGAACAATGAGCAGTTCTTC.

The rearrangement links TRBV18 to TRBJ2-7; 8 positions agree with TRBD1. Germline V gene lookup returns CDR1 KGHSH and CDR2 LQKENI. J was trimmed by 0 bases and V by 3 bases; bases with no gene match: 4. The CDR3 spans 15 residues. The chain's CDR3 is CASSPDRVSSYEQYF. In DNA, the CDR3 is TGTGCCAGCTCACCGGACAGGGTAAGCTCCTACGAGCAGTACTTC.

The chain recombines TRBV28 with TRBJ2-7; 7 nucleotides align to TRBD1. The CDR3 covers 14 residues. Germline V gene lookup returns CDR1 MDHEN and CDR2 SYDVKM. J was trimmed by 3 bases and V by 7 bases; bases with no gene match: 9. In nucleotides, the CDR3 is TGTGCCAGCAATGACAGGGTCGGTGGCTACGAGCAGTACTTC. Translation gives CASNDRVGGYEQYF.

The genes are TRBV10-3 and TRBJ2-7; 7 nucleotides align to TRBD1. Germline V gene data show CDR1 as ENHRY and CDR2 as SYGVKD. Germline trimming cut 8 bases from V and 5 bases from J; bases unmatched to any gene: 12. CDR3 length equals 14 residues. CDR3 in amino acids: CAIASRGSKNEQYF. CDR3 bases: TGTGCCATCGCCAGCAGGGGGTCGAAAAACGAGCAGTACTTC.

The DNA for the CDR3 is TGTGCCAGCAGGGACGGCGAAAACACTGAAGCTTTCTTT. It is translated as CASRDGENTEAFF. V usage is TRBV2 and J usage is TRBJ1-1; no firm D call. V was pared by 6 bases and J by 2 bases, with 10 bases between. CDR3 length equals 13 residues. Germline loops: CDR1 SNHLY, CDR2 FYNNEI.

DNA for the CDR3: TGTGCCAGCAGTGAATTTGACACTGAAGCTTTCTTT. Encoded protein: CASSEFDTEAFF. The genes are TRBV6-1 and TRBJ1-1, with D unresolved. The CDR3 has 12 residues. Germline CDR1 and CDR2: MNHNS and SASEGT. V gave up 2 bases and J gave up 3 bases, with 4 bases separating them.

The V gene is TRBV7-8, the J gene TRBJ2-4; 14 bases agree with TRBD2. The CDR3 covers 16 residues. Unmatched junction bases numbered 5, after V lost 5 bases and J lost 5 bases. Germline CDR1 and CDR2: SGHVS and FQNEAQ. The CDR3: CASSPRTSGGQNIQYF. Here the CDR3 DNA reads TGTGCCAGCAGCCCCCGGACTAGCGGGGGGCAAAACATTCAGTACTTC.

CDR3 sequence (DNA): TGTGCCAGCAGTGAAGTCCGGACTACGAATACGCAGTATTTT. As protein: CASSEVRTTNTQYF. V usage is TRBV2 and J usage is TRBJ2-3; a possible D gene is TRBD2 (6 bases). Deletions cut 1 base from V and 7 bases from J, with 12 bases between. The CDR3 covers 14 residues. In germline, CDR1 is SNHLY, CDR2 FYNNEI.

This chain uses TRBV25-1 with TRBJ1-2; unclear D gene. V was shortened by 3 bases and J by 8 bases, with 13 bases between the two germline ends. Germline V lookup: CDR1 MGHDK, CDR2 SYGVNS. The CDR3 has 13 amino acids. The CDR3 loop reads CASSDFGLGGYTF. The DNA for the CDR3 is TGTGCCAGCAGTGATTTCGGGCTCGGGGGCTACACCTTC.

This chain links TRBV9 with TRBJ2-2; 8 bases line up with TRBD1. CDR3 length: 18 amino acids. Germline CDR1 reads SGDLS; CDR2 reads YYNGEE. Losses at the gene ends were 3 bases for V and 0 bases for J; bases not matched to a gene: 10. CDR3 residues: CASSAFAWTGSNTGELFF. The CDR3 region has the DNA TGTGCCAGCAGCGCCTTCGCGTGGACAGGGTCGAACACCGGGGAGCTGTTTTTT.

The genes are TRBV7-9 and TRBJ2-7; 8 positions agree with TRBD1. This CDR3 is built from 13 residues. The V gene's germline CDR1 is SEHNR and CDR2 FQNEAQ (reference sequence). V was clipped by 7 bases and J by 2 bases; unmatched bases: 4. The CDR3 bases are TGTGCCAGCACCGGACAGGGAACCTACGAGCAGTACTTC. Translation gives CASTGQGTYEQYF.

The CDR3 loop reads CASSVTGTQPNEQFF. Written as DNA, the CDR3 is TGTGCCAGCAGCGTGACAGGGACCCAACCCAATGAGCAGTTCTTC. The rearrangement uses TRBV6-4 and TRBJ2-1, with TRBD1 identical over 7 bases. V shed 6 bases and J 6 bases; nucleotides not matched to a gene: 11. Germline CDR1 reads MRHNA; CDR2 reads SNTAGT. The CDR3 runs to 15 residues.

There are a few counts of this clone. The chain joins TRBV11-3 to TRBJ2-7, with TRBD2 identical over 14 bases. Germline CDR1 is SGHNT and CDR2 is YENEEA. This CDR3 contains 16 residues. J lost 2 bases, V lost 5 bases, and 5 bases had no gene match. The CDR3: CASSQEGLAGAYEQYF. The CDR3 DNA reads TGTGCCAGCAGCCAAGAGGGACTAGCGGGAGCCTACGAGCAGTACTTC.

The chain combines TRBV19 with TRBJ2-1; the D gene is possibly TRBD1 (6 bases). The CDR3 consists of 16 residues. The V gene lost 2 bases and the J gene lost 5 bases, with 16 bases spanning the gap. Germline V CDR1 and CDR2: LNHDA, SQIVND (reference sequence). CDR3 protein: CASSIPGQLSHNEQFF. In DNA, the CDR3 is TGTGCCAGTAGTATACCCGGACAGCTCTCTCACAATGAGCAGTTCTTC.

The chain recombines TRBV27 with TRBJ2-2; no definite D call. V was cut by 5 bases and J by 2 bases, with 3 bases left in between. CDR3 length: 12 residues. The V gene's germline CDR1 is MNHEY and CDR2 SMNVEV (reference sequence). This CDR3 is CASSTNTGELFF. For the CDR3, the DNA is TGTGCCAGCAGTACCAACACCGGGGAGCTGTTTTTT.

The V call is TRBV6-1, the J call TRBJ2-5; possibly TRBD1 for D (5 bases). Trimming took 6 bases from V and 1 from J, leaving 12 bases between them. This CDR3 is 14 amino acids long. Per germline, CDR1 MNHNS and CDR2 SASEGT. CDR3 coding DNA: TGTGCCAGCAGGGTTAGACAGATCCAAGAGACCCAGTACTTC. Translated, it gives CASRVRQIQETQYF.

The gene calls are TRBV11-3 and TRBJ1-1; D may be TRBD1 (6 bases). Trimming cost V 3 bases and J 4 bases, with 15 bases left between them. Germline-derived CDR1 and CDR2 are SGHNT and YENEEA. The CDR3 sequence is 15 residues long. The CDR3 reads CASSLQTGAGTEAFF. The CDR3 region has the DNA TGTGCCAGCAGCTTGCAGACAGGCGCGGGCACTGAAGCTTTCTTT.

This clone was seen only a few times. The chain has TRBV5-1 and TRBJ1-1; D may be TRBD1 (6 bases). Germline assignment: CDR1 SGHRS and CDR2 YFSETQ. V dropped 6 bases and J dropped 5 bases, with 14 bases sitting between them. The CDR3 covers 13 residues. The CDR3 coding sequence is TGCGCCAGCACCGCCGGCGGGACAACTGAAGCTTTCTTT. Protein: CASTAGGTTEAFF.